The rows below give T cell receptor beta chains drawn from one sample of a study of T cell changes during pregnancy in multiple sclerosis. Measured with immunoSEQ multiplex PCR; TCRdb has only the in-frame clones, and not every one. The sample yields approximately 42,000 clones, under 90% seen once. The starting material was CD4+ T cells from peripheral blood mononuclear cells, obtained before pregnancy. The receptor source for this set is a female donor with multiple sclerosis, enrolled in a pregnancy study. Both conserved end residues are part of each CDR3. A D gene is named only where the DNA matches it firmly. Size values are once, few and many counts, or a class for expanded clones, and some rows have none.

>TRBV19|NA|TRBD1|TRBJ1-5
CASSDRTGENQPQHF
TGTGCCAGTAGTGATCGGACAGGGGAAAATCAGCCCCAGCATTTT
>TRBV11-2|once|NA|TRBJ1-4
CASSSRIQGWGQKLFF
TGTGCCAGCAGCTCCAGGATTCAGGGATGGGGGCAAAAACTGTTTTTT
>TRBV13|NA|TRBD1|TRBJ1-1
CASSLGQRNTEAFF
TGTGCCAGCAGCTTGGGACAGAGGAACACTGAAGCTTTCTTT
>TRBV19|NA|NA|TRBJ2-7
CASSKPSQTYEQYF
TGTGCCAGTAGTAAACCTTCACAAACCTACGAGCAGTACTTC
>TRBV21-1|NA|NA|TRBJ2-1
CASSKEQLAGGPLYLNEQFF
TGTGCCAGCAGCAAAGAGCAACTAGCGGGAGGGCCCCTTTATCTCAATGAGCAGTTCTTC
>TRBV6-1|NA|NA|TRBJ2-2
CASNKGQQNTGELFF
TGTGCCAGCAATAAAGGACAGCAGAACACCGGGGAGCTGTTTTTT
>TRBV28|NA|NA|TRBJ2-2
CASSQTGFGTGELFF
TGTGCCAGCAGCCAAACAGGGTTCGGAACCGGGGAGCTGTTTTTT
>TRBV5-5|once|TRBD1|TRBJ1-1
CASSLGQGEMGAFF
TGTGCCAGCAGCTTAGGACAGGGTGAGATGGGCGCTTTCTTT
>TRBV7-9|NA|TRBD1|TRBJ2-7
CASSRDRGGSEQYF
TGTGCCAGCAGCCGGGACAGGGGTGGCAGCGAGCAGTACTTC
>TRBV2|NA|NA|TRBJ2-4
CASSENTPQVDIQYF
TGTGCCAGCAGTGAAAACACCCCTCAGGTGGACATTCAGTACTTC
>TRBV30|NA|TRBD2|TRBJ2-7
CAFSSGGSYEQYF
TGTGCCTTCTCTAGCGGGGGCTCCTACGAGCAGTACTTC
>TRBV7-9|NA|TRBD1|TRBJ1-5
CASSPGQGIQQLHQPQHF
TGTGCCAGCAGCCCGGGACAGGGAATTCAGCAACTTCATCAGCCCCAGCATTTT
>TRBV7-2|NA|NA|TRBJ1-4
CASSLSTLAGEKLFF
TGTGCCAGCAGCTTATCAACTCTAGCTGGTGAAAAACTGTTTTTT
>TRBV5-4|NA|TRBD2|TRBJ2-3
CASSLTSGGDTDTQYF
TGTGCCAGCAGCCTTACTAGCGGGGGAGACACAGATACGCAGTATTTT
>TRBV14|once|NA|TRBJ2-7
CASSLTGFSYEQYF
TGTGCCAGCAGTCTTACAGGTTTCTCCTACGAGCAGTACTTC
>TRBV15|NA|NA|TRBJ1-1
CATSRAGANTEAFF
TGTGCCACCAGCAGAGCGGGAGCGAACACTGAAGCTTTCTTT
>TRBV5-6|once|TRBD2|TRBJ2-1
CASSGLAGVYNEQFF
TGTGCCAGCAGTGGACTAGCGGGAGTTTACAATGAGCAGTTCTTC
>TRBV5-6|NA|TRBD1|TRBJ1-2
CASSLAGSTGQAGGYTF
TGTGCCAGCAGCTTGGCCGGATCGACAGGGCAGGCGGGGGGCTACACCTTC
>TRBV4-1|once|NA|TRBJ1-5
CASSQERENQPQHF
TGCGCCAGCAGCCAAGAGAGGGAAAATCAGCCCCAGCATTTT
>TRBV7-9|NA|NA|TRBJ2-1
CASSPGQYNEQFF
TGTGCCAGCAGCCCTGGACAGTACAATGAGCAGTTCTTC
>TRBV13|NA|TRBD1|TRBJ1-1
CASSLGQGAVWGVGTEAFF
TGTGCCAGCAGCTTAGGACAGGGGGCGGTTTGGGGCGTTGGCACTGAAGCTTTCTTT
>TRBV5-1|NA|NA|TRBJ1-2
CASNNRAEGDYTF
TGCGCCAGCAACAACAGGGCCGAGGGGGACTACACCTTC
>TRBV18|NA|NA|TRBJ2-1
CASSPWKFKADNEQFF
TGTGCCAGCTCACCCTGGAAGTTTAAGGCGGACAATGAGCAGTTCTTC
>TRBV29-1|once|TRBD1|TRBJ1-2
CSVGTGLLYGYTF
TGCAGCGTCGGGACAGGGTTGCTCTATGGCTACACCTTC
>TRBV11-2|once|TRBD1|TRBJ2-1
CASSFFTGGVSDEQFF
TGTGCCAGCAGCTTCTTTACAGGGGGCGTTAGCGATGAGCAGTTCTTC
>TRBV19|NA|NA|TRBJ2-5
CASSIGQRETQYF
TGTGCCAGTAGTATTGGGCAGAGAGAGACCCAGTACTTC